Listed below are T cell receptor beta chains from one sample, sequenced in a study of CD8+CD57+ T cells in acquired aplastic anemia. In TCRdb, the reads were re-called with MiXCR into one record per CDR3 protein. This sample has about 120,000 distinct CDR3 sequences, with under 60% found just once. The sample consisted of sorted CD4+, CD8+, or CD8+CD57+ T cells (not recorded which) from PBMCs. Every receptor here comes from a human donor with aplastic anemia. The CDR3 runs from the conserved cysteine through the conserved F or W. Each record gives: D gene, V gene, clone size, J gene, CDR3 DNA, CDR3 protein. D genes are given only for firm matches. Clone size is shown for a subset of rows, as once, few, many or a class of expanded clone.

>TRBD2|TRBV5-1|NA|TRBJ2-7
TGCGCCAGCAGGGAAGGCAGCGGGATGTACGAGCAGTACTTC
CASREGSGMYEQYF
>NA|TRBV2|many|TRBJ2-7
TGTGCCAGCAGTGAAGTTGAGGATCCGAGCTACGAGCAGTACTTC
CASSEVEDPSYEQYF
>NA|TRBV25-1|NA|TRBJ1-1
TGTGCCAGCAGTGAAGGCAGAAATGAAGCTTTCTTT
CASSEGRNEAFF
>NA|TRBV19|NA|TRBJ1-1
TGTGCCAGTAGTTTCCATGACAGGCTGAACACTGAAGCTTTCTTT
CASSFHDRLNTEAFF
>NA|TRBV7-9|NA|TRBJ1-1
TGTGCCAGCAGCTTATGGACAGCCTTTGAAGCTTTCTTT
CASSLWTAFEAFF
>NA|TRBV15|NA|TRBJ2-5
TGTGCCACCAGCAGAGATCTGATAGGGGAGACCCAGTACTTC
CATSRDLIGETQYF
>TRBD1|TRBV24-1|NA|TRBJ2-5
TGTGCCACCAGTGACCCCGGACAGGGAGGAAAGACCCAGTACTTC
CATSDPGQGGKTQYF
>NA|TRBV14|many|TRBJ2-1
TGTGCCAGCAGCCAAGAATCGCGGGAAGATTGGTACAATGAGCAGTTCTTC
CASSQESREDWYNEQFF
>TRBD2|TRBV5-6|many|TRBJ2-7
TGTGCCAGCAGCTCGAGCGGGGCGGGCGGGATTTCCTACGAGCAGTACTTC
CASSSSGAGGISYEQYF
>NA|TRBV5-5|many|TRBJ1-6
TGTGCCAGCAGCTTAAGGGGGGATAATTCACCCCTCCACTTT
CASSLRGDNSPLHF
>NA|TRBV24-1|NA|TRBJ2-7
TGTGCCACCCCGAGCTCCTACGAGCAGTACTTC
CATPSSYEQYF
>NA|TRBV15|NA|TRBJ1-1
TGTGCCACCAGCAGAGAGCGAGGGGGGTTAGGCACTGAAGCTTTCTTT
CATSRERGGLGTEAFF
>TRBD2|TRBV29-1|NA|TRBJ2-2
TGCAGCGTATCTAGCGGGTTGAACACCGGGGAGCTGTTTTTT
CSVSSGLNTGELFF
>NA|TRBV5-1|NA|TRBJ2-2
TGCGCCAGCAGCTTGGCCGGGTCTAGCCTCACCGGGGAGCTGTTTTTT
CASSLAGSSLTGELFF
>NA|TRBV25-1|NA|TRBJ1-4
TGTGCCAGCAGTGTCCCGGGCGCCAATGAAAAACTGTTTTTT
CASSVPGANEKLFF
>TRBD1|TRBV20-1|NA|TRBJ1-4
TGCAGTGCTAGAGATCTAGGACAGGGGGCGGGGGAAAAACTGTTTTTT
CSARDLGQGAGEKLFF
>NA|TRBV2|once|TRBJ2-2
TGTGCCAGCAGTGAGTTTCTTACGGCCGGGGAGCCGTTTTTT
CASSEFLTAGEPFF
>NA|TRBV29-1|once|TRBJ2-7
TGCAGCGTTGTTCGGGGTCCCTACGAGCAGTACTTC
CSVVRGPYEQYF
>NA|TRBV25-1|NA|TRBJ1-1
TGTGCTATACAACAGGAAGAGAACACTGAAGCTTTCTTT
CAIQQEENTEAFF
>NA|TRBV2|NA|TRBJ2-7
TGTGTCAGCAGAATCGGAACAGTCTCCGAGCAGTACTTC
CVSRIGTVSEQYF
>NA|TRBV20-1|NA|TRBJ2-5
TGCAGTGCCAGAGATCCCTTCGGAGAGACCCAGTACTTC
CSARDPFGETQYF
>TRBD2|TRBV7-9|few|TRBJ2-5
TGTGCCAGCAGCTTAGGCGGGAGCGAGACCCAGTACTTC
CASSLGGSETQYF
>NA|TRBV20-1|NA|TRBJ2-7
TGCAGTGCTAGAGATGTGGCAGGGACGTTCAGCGAGCAGTACTTC
CSARDVAGTFSEQYF